This section outlines one T cell receptor beta chain sequence together with its context. Antigen unknown. Unexposed donor CD4+ T cells date from about 2011-2018, before the COVID-19 pandemic. The cells were cultured for under 13 days before CD4+ T cells were isolated. This entry comes from a study of CD4 T cells in relation to SARS-CoV-2 and coronaviruses. The V segment lost 6 bases and the J segment 7 bases; nucleotides outside the gene matches: 12. CDR3 length: 18 residues. Germline V CDR1 and CDR2: LGHDT, YNNKEL (reference sequence). Study-level points and caveats: Monoreactive clones expanded significantly more to SARS-CoV-2 than crossreactive clones did. No donor gave both pre-pandemic and post-infection samples.

Data came from immunoSEQ multiplex PCR; TCRdb stores just in-frame clones and leaves some out. Of 9,500 to 12,000 clones listed, 80% to 85% are singletons. Sample: CD4+ T cells from PBMCs, cultured in vitro. V gene TRBV3-1 (or the pseudogene TRBV3-2) combines with J gene TRBJ2-2; 15 positions agree with TRBD2. This TCR came from a human donor in good health. In DNA form, the CDR3 reads TGTGCCAGCAGACCCTACGGACTAGCGGGAGGGCGGAACGGGGAGCTGTTTTTT. Translated, it gives CASRPYGLAGGRNGELFF.